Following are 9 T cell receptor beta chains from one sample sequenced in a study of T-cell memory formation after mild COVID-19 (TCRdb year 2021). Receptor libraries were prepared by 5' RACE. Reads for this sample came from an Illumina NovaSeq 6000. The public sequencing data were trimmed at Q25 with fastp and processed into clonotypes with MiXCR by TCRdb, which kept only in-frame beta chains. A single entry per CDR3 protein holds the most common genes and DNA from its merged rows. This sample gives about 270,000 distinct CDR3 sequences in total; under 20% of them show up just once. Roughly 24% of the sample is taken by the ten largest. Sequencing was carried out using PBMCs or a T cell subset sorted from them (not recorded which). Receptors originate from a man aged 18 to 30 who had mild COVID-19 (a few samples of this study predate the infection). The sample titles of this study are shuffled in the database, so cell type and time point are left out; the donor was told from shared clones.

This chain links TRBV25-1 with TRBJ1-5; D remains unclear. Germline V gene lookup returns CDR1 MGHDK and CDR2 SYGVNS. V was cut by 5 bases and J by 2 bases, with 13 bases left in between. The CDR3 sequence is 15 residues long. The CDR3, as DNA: TGTGCCAGCAGTTCGGCTGGACGGGGCAATCAGCCCCAGCATTTT. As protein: CASSSAGRGNQPQHF.

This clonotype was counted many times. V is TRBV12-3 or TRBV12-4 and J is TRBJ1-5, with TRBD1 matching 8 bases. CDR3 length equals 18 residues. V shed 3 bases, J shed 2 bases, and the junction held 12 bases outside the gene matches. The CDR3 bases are TGTGCCAGCAGTTTGAGGGCAGGGGGCCTGGTTCGCAATCAGCCCCAGCATTTT. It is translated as CASSLRAGGLVRNQPQHF.

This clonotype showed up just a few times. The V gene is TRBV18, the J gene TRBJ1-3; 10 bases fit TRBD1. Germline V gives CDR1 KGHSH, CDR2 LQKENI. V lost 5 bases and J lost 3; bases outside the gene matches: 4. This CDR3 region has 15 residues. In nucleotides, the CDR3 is TGTGCCAGCTCAACCGGGACAGGGGTTGGAAACACCATATATTTT. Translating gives CASSTGTGVGNTIYF.

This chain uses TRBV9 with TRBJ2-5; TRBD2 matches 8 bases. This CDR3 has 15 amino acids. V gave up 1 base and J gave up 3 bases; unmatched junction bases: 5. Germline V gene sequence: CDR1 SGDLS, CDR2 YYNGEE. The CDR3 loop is CASSVQGTREETQYF. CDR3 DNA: TGTGCCAGCAGCGTACAGGGGACTAGAGAAGAGACCCAGTACTTC.

In nucleotides, the CDR3 is TGCGCCAGCAGACGGGGTCGTAATGAAAAACTGTTTTTT. It specifies CASRRGRNEKLFF. The rearrangement links TRBV4-1 to TRBJ1-4; no clear D. Trimming took 6 bases from V and 4 from J, leaving 9 bases between them. The CDR3 covers 13 residues. From germline, CDR1 is MGHRA and CDR2 YSYEKL.

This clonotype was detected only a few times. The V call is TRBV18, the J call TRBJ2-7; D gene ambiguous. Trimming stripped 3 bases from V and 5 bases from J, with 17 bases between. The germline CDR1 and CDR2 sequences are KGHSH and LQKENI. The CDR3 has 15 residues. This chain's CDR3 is CASSPELGARDEQYV. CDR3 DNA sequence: TGTGCCAGCTCACCCGAGTTGGGCGCTCGGGACGAGCAGTACGTC.

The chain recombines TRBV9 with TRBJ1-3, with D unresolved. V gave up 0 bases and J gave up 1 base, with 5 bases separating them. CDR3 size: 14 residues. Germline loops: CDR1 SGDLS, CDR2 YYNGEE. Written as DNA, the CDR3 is TGTGCCAGCAGCGTAGGGTCTTCTGGAAACACCATATATTTT. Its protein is CASSVGSSGNTIYF. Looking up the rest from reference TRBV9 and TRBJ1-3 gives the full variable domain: DSGVTQTPKHLITATGQRVTLRCSPRSGDLSVYWYQQSLDQGLQFLIQYYNGEERAKGNILERFSAQQFPDLHSELNLSSLELGDSALYFCASSVGSSGNTIYFGEGSWLTVV.

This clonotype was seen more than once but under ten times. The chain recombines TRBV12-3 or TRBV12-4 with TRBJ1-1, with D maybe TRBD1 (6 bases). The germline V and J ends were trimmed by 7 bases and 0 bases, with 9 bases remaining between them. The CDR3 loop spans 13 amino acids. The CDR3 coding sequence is TGTGCCAGCACCGGACAGATGAACACTGAAGCTTTCTTT. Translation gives CASTGQMNTEAFF.

CDR3 loop: CASSHPLGGGAVNEQFF. CDR3 sequence (DNA): TGTGCCAGCAGCCACCCCTTGGGCGGGGGGGCCGTGAATGAGCAGTTCTTC. The chain couples TRBV3-1 to TRBJ2-1; 9 nucleotides agree with TRBD2. Germline V CDR1 and CDR2: LGHDT, YNNKEL (reference sequence). The V segment lost 3 bases and the J segment 7 bases; nucleotides outside the gene matches: 13. This CDR3 is built from 17 residues.